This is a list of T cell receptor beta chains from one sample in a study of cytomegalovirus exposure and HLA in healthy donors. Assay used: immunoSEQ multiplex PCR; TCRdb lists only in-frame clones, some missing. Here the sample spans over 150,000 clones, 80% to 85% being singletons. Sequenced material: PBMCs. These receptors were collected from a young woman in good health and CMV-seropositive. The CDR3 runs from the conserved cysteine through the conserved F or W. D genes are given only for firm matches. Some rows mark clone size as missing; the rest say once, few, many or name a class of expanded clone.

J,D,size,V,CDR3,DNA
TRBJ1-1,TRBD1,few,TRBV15,CATGQGAGTEAFF,TGTGCCACCGGACAGGGGGCGGGCACTGAAGCTTTCTTT
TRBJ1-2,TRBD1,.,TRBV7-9,CASSPGQGRYGYTF,TGTGCCAGCAGTCCGGGACAGGGGAGGTATGGCTACACCTTC
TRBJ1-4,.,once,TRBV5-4,CASSLVGEEKLFF,TGTGCCAGCAGCTTGGTTGGTGAGGAAAAACTGTTTTTT
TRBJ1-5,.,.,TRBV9,CASSPWEVANQPQHF,TGTGCCAGCAGCCCATGGGAGGTGGCTAATCAGCCCCAGCATTTT
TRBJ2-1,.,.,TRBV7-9,CASSPQGVAYNEQFF,TGTGCCAGCAGCCCCCAAGGGGTGGCCTACAATGAGCAGTTCTTC
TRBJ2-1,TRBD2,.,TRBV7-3,CASSSSGGADNEQFF,TGTGCCAGCAGCTCTAGCGGGGGGGCCGACAATGAGCAGTTCTTC
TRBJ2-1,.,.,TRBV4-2,CASSQDRENEQFF,TGTGCCAGCAGCCAAGATCGGGAAAATGAGCAGTTCTTC
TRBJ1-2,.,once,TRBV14,CASSQDRPGKDGYTF,TGTGCCAGCAGCCAAGATCGGCCAGGGAAAGACGGCTACACCTTC
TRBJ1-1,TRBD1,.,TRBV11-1,CASRFTGAGEAFF,TGTGCCAGCAGGTTCACAGGGGCAGGCGAAGCTTTCTTT
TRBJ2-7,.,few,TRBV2,CASRGGLLRQYF,TGTGCCAGCAGAGGAGGCCTTTTGAGGCAGTACTTC
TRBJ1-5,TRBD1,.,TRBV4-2,CASSQDEAGGFGQPQHF,TGTGCCAGCAGCCAAGATGAGGCAGGGGGCTTTGGTCAGCCCCAGCATTTT
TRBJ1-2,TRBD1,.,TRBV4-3,CASSQERTGGGGYTF,TGCGCCAGCAGCCAAGAGCGGACAGGGGGAGGGGGCTACACCTTC
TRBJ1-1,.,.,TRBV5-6,CASSLGLDSRGTFF,TGTGCCAGCAGCTTGGGATTGGATTCAAGGGGAACTTTCTTT
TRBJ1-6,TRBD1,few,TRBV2,CASGTGPFPLHF,TGTGCCTCCGGGACAGGGCCCTTCCCCCTCCACTTT
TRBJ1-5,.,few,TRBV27,CASARGNQPQHF,TGTGCCAGTGCCAGGGGAAATCAGCCCCAGCATTTT
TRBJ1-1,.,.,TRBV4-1,CASSQDRGSRAFF,TGCGCCAGCAGCCAAGATCGAGGATCGCGAGCTTTCTTT
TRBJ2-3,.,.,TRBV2,CASTEHPNRADTQYF,TGTGCCAGCACCGAACATCCTAACAGGGCAGATACGCAGTATTTT
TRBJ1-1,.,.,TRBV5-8,CASSSGPQNTEAFF,TGTGCCAGCAGCAGCGGACCGCAGAACACTGAAGCTTTCTTT
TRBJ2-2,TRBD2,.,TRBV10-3,CAISESPGLAGKNTGELFF,TGTGCCATCAGTGAGTCACCAGGACTAGCGGGAAAGAACACCGGGGAGCTGTTTTTT
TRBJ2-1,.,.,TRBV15,CATSRSGQTLYNEQFF,TGTGCCACCAGCAGATCAGGGCAGACACTCTACAATGAGCAGTTCTTC
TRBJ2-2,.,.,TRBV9,CASSVGLATNTGELFF,TGTGCCAGCAGCGTCGGTCTAGCGACGAACACCGGGGAGCTGTTTTTT
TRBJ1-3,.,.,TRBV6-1,CASRSGYHTIYF,TGTGCCAGCAGATCAGGTTACCACACCATATATTTT
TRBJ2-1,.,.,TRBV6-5,CASSYTGVQSNEQFF,TGTGCCAGCAGTTACACCGGGGTTCAGAGCAATGAGCAGTTCTTC
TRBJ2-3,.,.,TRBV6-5,CASSLPGGTDTQYF,TGTGCCAGCAGCCTTCCAGGGGGCACAGATACGCAGTATTTT
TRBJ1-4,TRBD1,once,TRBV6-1,CASGTGYREKLFF,TGTGCCAGCGGGACAGGATACCGTGAAAAACTGTTTTTT
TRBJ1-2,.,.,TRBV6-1,CASSAGPFNYGYTF,TGTGCCAGCAGTGCGGGTCCCTTCAACTATGGCTACACCTTC
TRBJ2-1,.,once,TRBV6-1,CASSEFGAGVYNEQFF,TGTGCCAGCAGTGAATTCGGGGCAGGGGTCTACAATGAGCAGTTCTTC
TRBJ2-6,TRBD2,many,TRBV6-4,CASSDSTSGGGANVLTF,TGTGCCAGCAGTGACTCGACTAGCGGGGGTGGGGCCAACGTCCTGACTTTC
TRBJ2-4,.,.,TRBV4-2,CASSQDILLAKNIQYF,TGTGCCAGCAGCCAAGACATCCTATTAGCCAAAAACATTCAGTACTTC
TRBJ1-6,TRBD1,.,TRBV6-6,CASRQRQGGNSPLHF,TGTGCCAGCAGGCAAAGACAGGGAGGTAATTCACCCCTCCACTTT
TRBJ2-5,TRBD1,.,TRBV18,CASSPRVPGGPQAVETQYF,TGTGCCAGCTCACCAAGGGTCCCAGGGGGTCCTCAAGCCGTAGAGACCCAGTACTTC
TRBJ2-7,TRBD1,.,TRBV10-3,CAISGGQGLYEQYF,TGTGCCATCAGTGGGGGACAGGGCCTCTACGAGCAGTACTTC
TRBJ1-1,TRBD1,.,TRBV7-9,CASRTTGVNTEAFF,TGTGCCAGCAGGACGACAGGGGTGAACACTGAAGCTTTCTTT
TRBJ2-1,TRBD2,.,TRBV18,CASSHPGLGARTPYNEQFF,TGTGCCAGCTCACACCCGGGACTAGGAGCTCGAACCCCCTACAATGAGCAGTTCTTC
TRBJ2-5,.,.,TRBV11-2,CASSLGEVETQYF,TGTGCCAGCAGCTTAGGGGAGGTAGAGACCCAGTACTTC
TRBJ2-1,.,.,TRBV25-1,CASSERGSTSYNEQFF,TGTGCCAGCAGTGAGAGGGGGTCCACCTCCTACAATGAGCAGTTCTTC
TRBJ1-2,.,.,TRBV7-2,CASNPVTGRANYGYTF,TGTGCCAGCAACCCAGTTACAGGTCGGGCCAACTATGGCTACACCTTC
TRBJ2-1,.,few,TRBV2,CASSETAAYNEQFF,TGTGCCAGCAGTGAGACTGCGGCCTACAATGAGCAGTTCTTC
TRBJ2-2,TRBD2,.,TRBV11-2,CASSLATRGGRGGELFF,TGTGCCAGCAGCTTAGCCACCCGGGGGGGCCGAGGCGGGGAGCTGTTTTTT
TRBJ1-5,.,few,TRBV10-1,CASTLDTRGNQPQHF,TGCGCCAGCACCCTGGACACCCGGGGCAATCAGCCCCAGCATTTT
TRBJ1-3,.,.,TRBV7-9,CASSPIGGSSGNTIYF,TGTGCCAGCAGCCCGATCGGGGGTTCTTCTGGAAACACCATATATTTT
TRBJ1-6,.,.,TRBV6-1,CASSEVAGGSYNSPLHF,TGTGCCAGCAGTGAAGTCGCGGGGGGATCCTATAATTCACCCCTCCACTTT
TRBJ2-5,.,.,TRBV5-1,CASSLARASETQYF,TGCGCCAGCAGCTTGGCCAGGGCTTCAGAGACCCAGTACTTC
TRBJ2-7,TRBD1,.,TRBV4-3,CASSQETGAPYEQYF,TGCGCCAGCAGCCAAGAGACAGGGGCTCCCTACGAGCAGTACTTC
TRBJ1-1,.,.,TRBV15,CATSRDGYKITEAFF,TGTGCCACCAGCAGAGATGGTTACAAGATCACTGAAGCTTTCTTT
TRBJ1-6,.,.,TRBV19,CASSISGFGSPLHF,TGTGCCAGTAGTATTTCAGGGTTCGGTTCACCCCTCCACTTT
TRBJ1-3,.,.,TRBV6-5,CASSYSTQSSGNTIYF,TGTGCCAGCAGTTACTCGACACAGAGCTCTGGAAACACCATATATTTT
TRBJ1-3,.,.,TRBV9,CASSPGGGDGNTIYF,TGTGCCAGCAGCCCCGGGGGGGGAGATGGAAACACCATATATTTT
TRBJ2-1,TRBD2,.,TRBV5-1,CASSLVGGGAWNEQFF,TGCGCCAGCAGCTTGGTTGGCGGGGGGGCGTGGAATGAGCAGTTCTTC
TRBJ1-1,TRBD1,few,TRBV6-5,CASRPTGKNTEAFF,TGTGCCAGCAGGCCGACAGGGAAGAACACTGAAGCTTTCTTT
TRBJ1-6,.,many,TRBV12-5,CASGQGFSSPLHF,TGTGCTAGTGGGCAGGGGTTTAGTTCACCCCTCCACTTT
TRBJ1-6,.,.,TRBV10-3,CAIRTGFDSPLHF,TGTGCCATCAGAACAGGGTTTGATTCACCCCTCCACTTT
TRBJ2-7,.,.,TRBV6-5,CASRPTGNREQYF,TGTGCCAGCAGACCTACAGGGAACCGCGAGCAGTACTTC
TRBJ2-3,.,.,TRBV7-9,CASSPPGRNTDTQYF,TGTGCCAGCAGCCCCCCCGGTAGAAACACAGATACGCAGTATTTT
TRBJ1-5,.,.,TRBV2,CASSAGETYQPQHF,TGTGCCAGCAGTGCCGGGGAGACCTATCAGCCCCAGCATTTT
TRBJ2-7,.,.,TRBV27,CASRTGTTSYEQYF,TGTGCCAGCAGGACCGGGACAACCTCCTACGAGCAGTACTTC
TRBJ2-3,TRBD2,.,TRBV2,CASSGLAQLQYF,TGTGCCAGCAGTGGACTAGCGCAACTGCAGTATTTT
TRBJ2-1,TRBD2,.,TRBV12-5,CASGLQAGVSNEQFF,TGTGCTAGTGGTTTGCAAGCGGGGGTGAGCAATGAGCAGTTCTTC
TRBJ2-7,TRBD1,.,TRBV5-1,CASSLVPTGTGDHEQYF,TGCGCCAGCAGCTTAGTCCCGACCGGGACAGGGGACCACGAGCAGTACTTC